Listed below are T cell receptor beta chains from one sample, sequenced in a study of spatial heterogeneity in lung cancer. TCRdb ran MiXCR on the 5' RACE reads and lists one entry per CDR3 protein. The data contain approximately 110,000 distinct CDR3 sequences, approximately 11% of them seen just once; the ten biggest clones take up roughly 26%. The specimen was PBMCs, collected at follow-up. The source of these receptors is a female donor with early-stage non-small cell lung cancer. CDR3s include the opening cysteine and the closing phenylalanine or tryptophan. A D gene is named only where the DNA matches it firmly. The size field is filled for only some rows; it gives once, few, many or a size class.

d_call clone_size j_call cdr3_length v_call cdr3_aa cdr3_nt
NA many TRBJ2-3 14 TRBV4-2 CASSQAGGTDTQYF TGTGCCAGCAGCCAAGCCGGGGGCACAGATACGCAGTATTTT
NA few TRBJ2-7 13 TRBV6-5 CASRQEYSYEQYF TGTGCCAGCCGACAGGAGTACTCCTACGAGCAGTACTTC
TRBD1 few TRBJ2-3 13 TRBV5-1 CASSLPGGDTQYF TGCGCCAGCAGCTTGCCAGGGGGAGATACGCAGTATTTT
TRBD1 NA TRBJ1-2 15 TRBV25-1 CASRGNRGNNYGYTF TGTGCCAGCAGAGGAAACAGGGGAAATAACTATGGCTACACCTTC
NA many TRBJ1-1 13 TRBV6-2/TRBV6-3 CASTLQGNTEAFF TGTGCCAGCACTCTACAGGGAAACACTGAAGCTTTCTTT
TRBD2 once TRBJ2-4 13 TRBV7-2 CASSLDLRTSEHF TGTGCCAGCAGCTTAGATCTCCGGACTAGCGAGCACTTC
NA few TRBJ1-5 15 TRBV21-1 CASSKAGDSNQPQHF TGTGCCAGCAGCAAAGCTGGGGATAGCAATCAGCCCCAGCATTTT
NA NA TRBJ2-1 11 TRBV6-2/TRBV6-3 CASSSGTPQFF TGTGCCAGCAGCTCCGGGACCCCGCAGTTCTTC
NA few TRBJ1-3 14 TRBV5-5 CASRNAGSGNTIYF TGTGCCAGCCGGAACGCGGGCAGTGGAAACACCATATATTTT
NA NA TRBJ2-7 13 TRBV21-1 CGKRSGGNYEQYF TGTGGAAAAAGGAGTGGGGGTAACTACGAGCAGTACTTC
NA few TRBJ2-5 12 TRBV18 CASSSVRETQYF TGTGCCAGCTCATCGGTGAGGGAGACCCAGTACTTC
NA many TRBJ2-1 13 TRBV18 CASSPADYNEQFF TGTGCCAGCTCACCGGCGGATTACAATGAGCAGTTCTTC
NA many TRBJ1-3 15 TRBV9 CASNTDGHSGNTIYF TGTGCCAGCAACACTGACGGACATTCGGGAAACACCATATATTTT
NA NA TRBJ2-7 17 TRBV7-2 CASSSRPGTTKSYEQYF TGTGCCAGCAGCTCTCGCCCCGGGACAACAAAATCCTACGAGCAGTACTTC
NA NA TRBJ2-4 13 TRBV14 CASSQDPRNIQYF TGTGCCAGCAGCCAAGATCCAAGAAACATTCAGTACTTC
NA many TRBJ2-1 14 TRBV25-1 CASSDPGLYNEQFF TGTGCCAGCAGTGATCCCGGCTTGTACAATGAGCAGTTCTTC
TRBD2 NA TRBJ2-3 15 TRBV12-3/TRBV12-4 CASSPSGRGIDTQYF TGTGCCAGCAGCCCTAGCGGGAGGGGGATAGATACGCAGTATTTT
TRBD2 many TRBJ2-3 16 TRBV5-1 CASSLEASGRTDTQYF TGCGCCAGCAGCTTGGAGGCTAGCGGGCGCACAGATACGCAGTATTTT
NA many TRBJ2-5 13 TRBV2 CASGGEGQGTQYF TGTGCCAGCGGGGGAGAGGGCCAGGGGACCCAGTACTTC
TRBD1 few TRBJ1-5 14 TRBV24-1 CATQTGGAGQPQHF TGTGCCACTCAGACAGGGGGCGCGGGTCAGCCCCAGCATTTT
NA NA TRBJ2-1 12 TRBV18 CASSMPEGEQFF TGTGCCAGCTCGATGCCCGAGGGTGAGCAGTTCTTC
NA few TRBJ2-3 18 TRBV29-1 CSVEDQGLLGGHTDTQYF TGCAGCGTTGAAGATCAGGGCCTACTAGGAGGGCACACAGATACGCAGTATTTT
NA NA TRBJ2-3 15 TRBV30 CAWSVRFQGTDTQYF TGTGCCTGGAGTGTACGGTTTCAGGGTACAGATACGCAGTATTTT
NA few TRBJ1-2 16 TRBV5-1 CASSHREPRAGDGYTF TGCGCCAGCAGCCACAGGGAGCCCCGAGCGGGTGATGGCTACACCTTC
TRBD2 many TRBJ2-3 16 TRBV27 CASSLFSAGGGDTQYF TGTGCCAGCAGTTTATTCTCGGCGGGAGGGGGAGATACGCAGTATTTT
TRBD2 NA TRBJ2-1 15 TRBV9 CASSASGSSYNERFF TGTGCCAGCAGCGCTAGCGGTAGCTCCTACAATGAGCGGTTCTTC
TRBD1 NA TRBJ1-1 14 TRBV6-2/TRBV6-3 CASSFNRGDTEAFF TGTGCCAGCAGTTTTAACAGGGGCGACACTGAAGCTTTCTTT
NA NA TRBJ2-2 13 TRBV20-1 CSARDRPTGELFF TGCAGTGCTAGAGATCGGCCGACCGGGGAGCTGTTTTTT
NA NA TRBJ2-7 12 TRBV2 CASSEQTREQYF TGTGCCAGCAGTGAGCAGACCCGCGAGCAGTACTTC
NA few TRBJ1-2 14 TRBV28 CASTDSYLNYGYTF TGTGCCAGCACCGACAGTTATCTAAACTATGGCTACACCTTC
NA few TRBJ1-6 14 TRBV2 CAVARAPPSSPLHF TGTGCCGTTGCCCGGGCCCCTCCTAGTTCACCCCTCCACTTT
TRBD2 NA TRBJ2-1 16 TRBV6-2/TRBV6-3 CASSSAGGPRGNEQFF TGTGCCAGCAGTTCAGCGGGAGGGCCGCGAGGCAATGAGCAGTTCTTC
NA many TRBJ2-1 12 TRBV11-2 CASRSNNNEQFF TGTGCCAGCAGATCTAATAACAATGAGCAGTTCTTC
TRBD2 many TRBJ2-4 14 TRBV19 CASLLAGVGNIQYF TGTGCCAGCCTGCTAGCGGGAGTTGGCAACATTCAGTACTTC
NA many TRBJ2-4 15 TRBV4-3 CASSQEMGAKNIQYF TGCGCCAGCAGCCAAGAGATGGGGGCCAAAAACATTCAGTACTTC
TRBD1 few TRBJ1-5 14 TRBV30 CAFGTEYSNQPQHF TGTGCCTTTGGGACAGAGTATAGCAATCAGCCCCAGCATTTT
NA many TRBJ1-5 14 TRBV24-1 CATSDWTGMQPQHF TGTGCCACCAGTGATTGGACGGGAATGCAGCCCCAGCATTTT
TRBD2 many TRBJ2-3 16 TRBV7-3 CASSLLAGASTDTQYF TGTGCCAGCAGCCTCCTAGCGGGCGCTAGCACAGATACGCAGTATTTT
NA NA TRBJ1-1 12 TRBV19 CASSVEGPEAFF TGTGCCAGTAGTGTGGAGGGGCCGGAAGCTTTCTTT
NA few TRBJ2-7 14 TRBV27 CASSFLGQGYEQYF TGTGCCAGCAGTTTCCTGGGGCAGGGCTACGAGCAGTACTTC
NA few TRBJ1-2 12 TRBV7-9 CASSHSDYGYTF TGTGCCAGCAGCCATAGCGACTATGGCTACACCTTC
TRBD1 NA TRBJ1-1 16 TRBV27 CASSSPAGGRATEAFF TGTGCCAGCAGTTCCCCAGCAGGGGGTCGGGCCACTGAAGCTTTCTTT
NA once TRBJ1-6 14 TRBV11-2 CASSLFRANSPLHF TGTGCCAGCAGCTTATTCAGGGCTAATTCACCCCTCCACTTT
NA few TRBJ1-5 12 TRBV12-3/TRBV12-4 CASSRSDQPQHF TGTGCCAGCAGTAGGTCCGATCAGCCCCAGCATTTT
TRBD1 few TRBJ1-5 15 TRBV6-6 CASSLQGDSNQPQHF TGTGCCAGCAGTCTTCAGGGGGATAGCAATCAGCCCCAGCATTTT
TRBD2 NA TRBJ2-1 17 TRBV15 CATSSLVGGRFYNEQFF TGTGCCACCAGCAGCCTAGTGGGCGGGAGGTTTTACAATGAGCAGTTCTTC
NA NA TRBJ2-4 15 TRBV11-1 CASSKGPTRENIQYF TGTGCCAGCAGCAAAGGCCCGACTAGAGAAAACATTCAGTACTTC
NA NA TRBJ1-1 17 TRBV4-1 CASSQDRGRQAHTEAFF TGCGCCAGCAGCCAAGATAGGGGACGGCAGGCACACACTGAAGCTTTCTTT
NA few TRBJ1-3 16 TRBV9 CASSPDQGRSGNTIYF TGTGCCAGCAGCCCCGATCAGGGTCGCTCTGGAAACACCATATATTTT
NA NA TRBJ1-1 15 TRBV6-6 CASKSRGLGDTEAFF TGTGCCAGCAAATCGAGGGGGTTAGGGGATACGGAAGCTTTCTTT